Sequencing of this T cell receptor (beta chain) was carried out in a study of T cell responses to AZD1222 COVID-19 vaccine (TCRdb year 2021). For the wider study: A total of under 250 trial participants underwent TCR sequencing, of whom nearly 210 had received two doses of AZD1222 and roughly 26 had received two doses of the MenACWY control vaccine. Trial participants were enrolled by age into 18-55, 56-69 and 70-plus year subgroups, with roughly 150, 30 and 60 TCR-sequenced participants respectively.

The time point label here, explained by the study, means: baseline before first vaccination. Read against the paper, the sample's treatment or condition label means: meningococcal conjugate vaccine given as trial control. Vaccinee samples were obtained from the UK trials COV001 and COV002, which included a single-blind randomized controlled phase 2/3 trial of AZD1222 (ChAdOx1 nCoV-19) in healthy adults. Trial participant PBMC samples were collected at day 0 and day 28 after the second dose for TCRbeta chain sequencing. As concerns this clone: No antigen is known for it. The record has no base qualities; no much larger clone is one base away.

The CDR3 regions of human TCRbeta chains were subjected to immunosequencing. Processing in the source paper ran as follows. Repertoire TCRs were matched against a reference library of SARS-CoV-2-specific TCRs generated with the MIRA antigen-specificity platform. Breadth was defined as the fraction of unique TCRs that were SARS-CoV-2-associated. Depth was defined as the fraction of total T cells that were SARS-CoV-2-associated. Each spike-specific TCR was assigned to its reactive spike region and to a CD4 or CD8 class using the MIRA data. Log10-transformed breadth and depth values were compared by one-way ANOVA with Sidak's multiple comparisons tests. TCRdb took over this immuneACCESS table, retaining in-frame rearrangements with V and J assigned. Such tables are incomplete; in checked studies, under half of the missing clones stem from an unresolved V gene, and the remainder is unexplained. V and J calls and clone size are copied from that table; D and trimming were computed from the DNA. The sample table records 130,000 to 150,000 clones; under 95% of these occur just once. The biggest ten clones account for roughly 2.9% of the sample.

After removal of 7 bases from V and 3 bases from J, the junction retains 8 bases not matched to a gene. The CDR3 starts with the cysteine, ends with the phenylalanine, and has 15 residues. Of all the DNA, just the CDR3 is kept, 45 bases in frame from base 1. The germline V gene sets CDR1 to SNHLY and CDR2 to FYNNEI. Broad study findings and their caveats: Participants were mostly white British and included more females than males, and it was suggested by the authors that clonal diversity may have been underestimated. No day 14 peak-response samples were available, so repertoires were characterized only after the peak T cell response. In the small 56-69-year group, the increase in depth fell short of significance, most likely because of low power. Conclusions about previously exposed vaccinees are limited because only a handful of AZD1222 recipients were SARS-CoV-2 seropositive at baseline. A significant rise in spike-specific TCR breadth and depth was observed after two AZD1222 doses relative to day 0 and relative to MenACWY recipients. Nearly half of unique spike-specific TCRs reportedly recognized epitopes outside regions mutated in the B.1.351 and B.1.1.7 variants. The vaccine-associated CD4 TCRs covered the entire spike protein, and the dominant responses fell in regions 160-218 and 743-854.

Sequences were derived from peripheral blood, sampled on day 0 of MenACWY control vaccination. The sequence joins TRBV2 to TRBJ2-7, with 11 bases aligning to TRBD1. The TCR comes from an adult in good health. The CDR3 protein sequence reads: CASTKEGTGGYEQYF. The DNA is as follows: TGTGCCAGCACCAAAGAGGGGACAGGGGGCTACGAGCAGTACTTC.